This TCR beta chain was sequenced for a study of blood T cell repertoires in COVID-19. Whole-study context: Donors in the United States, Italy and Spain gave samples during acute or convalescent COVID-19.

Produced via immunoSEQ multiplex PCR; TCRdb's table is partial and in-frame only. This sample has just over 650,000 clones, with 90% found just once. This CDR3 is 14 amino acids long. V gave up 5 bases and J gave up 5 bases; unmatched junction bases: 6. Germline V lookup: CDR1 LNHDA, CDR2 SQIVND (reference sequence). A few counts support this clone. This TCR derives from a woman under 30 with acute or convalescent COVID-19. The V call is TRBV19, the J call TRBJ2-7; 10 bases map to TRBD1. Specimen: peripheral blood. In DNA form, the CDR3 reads TGTGCCAGTAGTGTCCGGGACAGGGGTGACGAGCAGTACTTC. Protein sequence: CASSVRDRGDEQYF.